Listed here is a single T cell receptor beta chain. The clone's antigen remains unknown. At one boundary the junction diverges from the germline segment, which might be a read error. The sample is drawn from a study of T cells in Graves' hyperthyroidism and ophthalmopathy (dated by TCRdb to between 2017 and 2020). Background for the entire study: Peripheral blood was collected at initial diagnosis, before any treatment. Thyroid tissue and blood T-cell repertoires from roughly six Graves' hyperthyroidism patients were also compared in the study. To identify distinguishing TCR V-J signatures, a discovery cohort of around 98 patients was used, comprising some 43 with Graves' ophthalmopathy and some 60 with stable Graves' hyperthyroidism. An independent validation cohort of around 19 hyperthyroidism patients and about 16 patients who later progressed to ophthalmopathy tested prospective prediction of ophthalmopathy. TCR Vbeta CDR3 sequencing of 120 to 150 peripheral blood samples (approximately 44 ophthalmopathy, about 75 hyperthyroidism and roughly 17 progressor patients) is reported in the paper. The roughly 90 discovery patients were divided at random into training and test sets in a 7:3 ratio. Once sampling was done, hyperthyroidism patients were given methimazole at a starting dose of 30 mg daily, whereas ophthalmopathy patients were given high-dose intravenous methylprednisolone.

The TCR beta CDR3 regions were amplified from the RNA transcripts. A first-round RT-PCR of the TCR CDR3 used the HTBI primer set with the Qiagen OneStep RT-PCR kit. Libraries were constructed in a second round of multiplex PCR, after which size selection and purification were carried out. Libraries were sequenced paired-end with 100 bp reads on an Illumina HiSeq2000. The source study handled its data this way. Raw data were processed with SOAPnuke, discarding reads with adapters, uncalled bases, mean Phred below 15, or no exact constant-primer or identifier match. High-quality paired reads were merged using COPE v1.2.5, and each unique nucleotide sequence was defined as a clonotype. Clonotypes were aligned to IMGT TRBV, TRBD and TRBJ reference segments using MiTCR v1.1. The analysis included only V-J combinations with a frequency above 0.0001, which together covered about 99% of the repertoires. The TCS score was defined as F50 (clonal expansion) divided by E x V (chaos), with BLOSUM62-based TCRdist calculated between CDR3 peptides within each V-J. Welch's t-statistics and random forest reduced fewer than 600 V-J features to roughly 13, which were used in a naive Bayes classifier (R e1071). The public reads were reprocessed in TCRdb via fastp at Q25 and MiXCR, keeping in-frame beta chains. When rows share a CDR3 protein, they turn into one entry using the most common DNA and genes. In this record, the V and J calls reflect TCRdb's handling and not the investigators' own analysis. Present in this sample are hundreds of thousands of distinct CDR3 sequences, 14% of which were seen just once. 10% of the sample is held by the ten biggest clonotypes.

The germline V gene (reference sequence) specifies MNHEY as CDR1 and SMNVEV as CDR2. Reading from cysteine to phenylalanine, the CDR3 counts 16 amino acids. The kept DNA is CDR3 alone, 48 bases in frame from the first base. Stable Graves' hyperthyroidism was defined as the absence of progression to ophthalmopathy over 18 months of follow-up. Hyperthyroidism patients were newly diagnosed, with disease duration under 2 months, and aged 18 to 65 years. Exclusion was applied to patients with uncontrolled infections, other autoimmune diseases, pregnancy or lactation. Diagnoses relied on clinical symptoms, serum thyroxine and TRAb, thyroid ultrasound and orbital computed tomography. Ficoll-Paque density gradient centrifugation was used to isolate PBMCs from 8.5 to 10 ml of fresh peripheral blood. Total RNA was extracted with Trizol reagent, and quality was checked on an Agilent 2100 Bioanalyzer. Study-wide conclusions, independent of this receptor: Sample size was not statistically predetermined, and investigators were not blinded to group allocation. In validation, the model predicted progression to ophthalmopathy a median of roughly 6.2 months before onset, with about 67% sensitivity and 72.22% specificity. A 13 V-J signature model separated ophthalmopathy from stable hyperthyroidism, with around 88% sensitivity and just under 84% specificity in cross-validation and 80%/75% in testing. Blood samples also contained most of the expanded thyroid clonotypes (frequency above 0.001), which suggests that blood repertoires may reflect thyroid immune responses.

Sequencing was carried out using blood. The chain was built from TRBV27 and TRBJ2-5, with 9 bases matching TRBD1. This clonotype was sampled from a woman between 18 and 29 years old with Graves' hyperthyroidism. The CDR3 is CASSERWGQGQETQDF. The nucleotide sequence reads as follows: TGTGCCAGCAGTGAACGCTGGGGACAGGGCCAAGAGACCCAGGACTTC.